The rows below give T cell receptor beta chains drawn from one sample of a study of cytomegalovirus exposure and HLA in healthy donors. TCRdb's copy holds only in-frame clones and misses some; the assay was immunoSEQ multiplex PCR. The table lists roughly 180,000 clones, around 80% of them singletons. What was sequenced was PBMCs. These receptors originate from a woman aged 45-65 years in good health and CMV-seropositive. CDR3s include the opening cysteine and the closing phenylalanine or tryptophan. The D gene is left open where the match is weak. Rows give clone size only sometimes, using once, few, many, or a class for an expanded clone.

>TRBJ1-1|NA|TRBV5-8|NA
TGTGCCAGCAGCTTGGCCGCGGACAGCATTATGAACACTGAAGCTTTCTTT
CASSLAADSIMNTEAFF
>TRBJ2-5|TRBD2|TRBV7-2|NA
TGTGCCAGCAGCTCAAAGCGGGAGTTCCCCCAAGAGACCCAGTACTTC
CASSSKREFPQETQYF
>TRBJ2-3|NA|TRBV7-7|NA
TGTGCTAGCAGCCCCGAGACAGGCATTACAGATACGCAGTATTTT
CASSPETGITDTQYF
>TRBJ2-5|NA|TRBV2|once
TGTGCCAGCAGCATAACAGCCCAAGAGACCCAGTACTTC
CASSITAQETQYF
>TRBJ2-7|TRBD2|TRBV10-3|NA
TGTGCCATCAGCGAGGGACTAGCGGGTCCCTACGAGCAGTACTTC
CAISEGLAGPYEQYF
>TRBJ2-3|TRBD2|TRBV11-3|NA
TGTGCCAGCAGCTATAGCGGGAGTGGAGGAGATACGCAGTATTTT
CASSYSGSGGDTQYF
>TRBJ1-1|NA|TRBV6-6|NA
TGTGCCAGCAGTTTTACGCGGCAGAACACTGAAGCTTTCTTT
CASSFTRQNTEAFF
>TRBJ2-7|NA|TRBV6-1|once
TGTGCCAGCAGTGTCCCGGGGTGGCACGAGCAGTACTTC
CASSVPGWHEQYF
>TRBJ2-2|NA|TRBV6-4|NA
TGTGCCAGCAGTGACTCGACAGGCGGGGAGCTGTTTTTT
CASSDSTGGELFF
>TRBJ2-1|TRBD1|TRBV6-1|NA
TGTGCCAGCCGGGCCGAACGGACAGGGTACAATGAGCAGTTCTTC
CASRAERTGYNEQFF
>TRBJ2-2|TRBD2|TRBV27|NA
TGTGCCAGCAGTTTTAGCGGGGGGAACACCGGGGAGCTGTTTTTT
CASSFSGGNTGELFF
>TRBJ2-5|TRBD1|TRBV6-1|NA
TGTGCCAGCACGTTCGAGACAGGGTTTTTGGAGACCCAGTACTTC
CASTFETGFLETQYF
>TRBJ2-2|TRBD1|TRBV5-4|NA
TGTGCCAGCAGCGCAGGACAGGGGACAATCACCGGGGAGCTGTTTTTT
CASSAGQGTITGELFF
>TRBJ2-2|TRBD2|TRBV7-3|few
TGTGCCAGCAGCCCTAGCGGGGAGTTCACCGGGGAGCTGTTTTTT
CASSPSGEFTGELFF
>TRBJ2-7|NA|TRBV18|NA
TGTGCCAGCTCACCACCGAGGGTATTAAGCTACGAGCAGTACTTC
CASSPPRVLSYEQYF
>TRBJ2-7|TRBD2|TRBV28|NA
TGTGCCAGCAGCCGAAAAGGGACTACTTACGAGCAGTACTTC
CASSRKGTTYEQYF
>TRBJ1-1|NA|TRBV28|NA
TGTGCCAGCAGTTTGTGGCATTTGAACACTGAAGCTTTCTTT
CASSLWHLNTEAFF
>TRBJ1-6|NA|TRBV28|NA
TGTGCCAGCAGTTCTCCGGGGAGCTCCTATAATTCACCCCTCCACTTT
CASSSPGSSYNSPLHF
>TRBJ2-7|NA|TRBV29-1|NA
TGCAGCGTGGCTCCCGGGACTGTTAGCTACGAGCAGTACTTC
CSVAPGTVSYEQYF
>TRBJ2-7|TRBD1|TRBV5-6|NA
TGTGCCAGCAGCTTGCCAGGGGGCCGTTACGAGCAGTACTTC
CASSLPGGRYEQYF
>TRBJ1-4|NA|TRBV19|NA
TGTGCCAGTACTACACGGGGGAGGTTCAGCGCAACTAATGAAAAACTGTTTTTT
CASTTRGRFSATNEKLFF
>TRBJ2-3|TRBD1|TRBV15|NA
TGTGCCACCAGCTTAGGGGGACAGTCCGCCACAGATACGCAGTATTTT
CATSLGGQSATDTQYF
>TRBJ1-2|NA|TRBV5-1|NA
TGCGCCAGCAGCTTTTATCTCCGACAGTCCCGAGATGGCTACACCTTC
CASSFYLRQSRDGYTF
>TRBJ2-1|NA|TRBV7-2|NA
TGTGCCAGCACCCCTACGGTGGGAGGAGATGAGCAGTTCTTC
CASTPTVGGDEQFF
>TRBJ1-1|NA|TRBV29-1|NA
TGCAGCGTTCCCCGTCGTGAGACTGAAGCTTTCTTT
CSVPRRETEAFF
>TRBJ2-7|NA|TRBV15|few
TGTGCCACCAGCAGAGATAGGGGGAGGGCCTACGAGCAGTACTTC
CATSRDRGRAYEQYF
>TRBJ2-3|NA|TRBV19|NA
TGTGCCAGTAGTACCGCTAGACGGAGTGCTAGCACAGATACGCAGTATTTT
CASSTARRSASTDTQYF
>TRBJ2-3|NA|TRBV9|NA
TGTGCCAGCAGCGTATATCCAACACCCACAGATACGCAGTATTTT
CASSVYPTPTDTQYF
>TRBJ2-7|NA|TRBV5-1|NA
TGCGCCAGCAGCAACACAGGCCCGGTAAGCGAGCAGTACTTC
CASSNTGPVSEQYF
>TRBJ1-3|NA|TRBV15|NA
TGTGCCACGCAGTCCCCAAACACCATATATTTT
CATQSPNTIYF
>TRBJ1-5|NA|TRBV7-8|NA
TGTGCCAGCAGCTTAAATGGCGGATTCCAGCCCCAGCATTTT
CASSLNGGFQPQHF
>TRBJ1-1|TRBD1|TRBV5-1|NA
TGCGCCAGCAGCTCGGGACAGGGGGCAGTTGAAGCTTTCTTT
CASSSGQGAVEAFF
>TRBJ2-7|NA|TRBV5-4|NA
TGTGCCAGCAGCTTGGCAGGCCTCACCTACGAGCAGTACTTC
CASSLAGLTYEQYF
>TRBJ2-2|NA|TRBV4-2|NA
TGTGCCAGCTGGCCAGGGGGGACCGGGGAGCTGTTTTTT
CASWPGGTGELFF
>TRBJ1-5|TRBD1|TRBV5-8|NA
TGTGCCAGCAGCACACCGGGACAGGGCAATCAGCCCCAGCATTTT
CASSTPGQGNQPQHF
>TRBJ2-3|NA|TRBV7-9|NA
TGTGCCAGCAGCCCAGGGGATACACAGGATACGCAGTATTTT
CASSPGDTQDTQYF
>TRBJ2-4|NA|TRBV7-2|NA
TGTGCCAGCAGCTTAGTGGGAGTCCCTAGCCAAAACATTCAGTACTTC
CASSLVGVPSQNIQYF
>TRBJ1-4|NA|TRBV14|once
TGTGCCAGCAGCCAAGAGAGGGAAAAACTGTTTTTT
CASSQEREKLFF
>TRBJ2-7|TRBD1|TRBV27|NA
TGTGCCAGCAGCATTAAGCCAGGGGGTCCCATTCCTTACGAGCAGTACTTC
CASSIKPGGPIPYEQYF
>TRBJ2-3|NA|TRBV4-1|NA
TGCGCCAGCAGCCAAGATCAGGGCACAGATACGCAGTATTTT
CASSQDQGTDTQYF
>TRBJ2-7|TRBD2|TRBV7-2|NA
TGTGCCAGCAGCTTCGGGGGGGCCAACGAGCAGTACTTC
CASSFGGANEQYF
>TRBJ2-3|NA|TRBV10-1|NA
TGCGCCAGCAGTGCCGGTACTTCCACAGATACGCAGTATTTT
CASSAGTSTDTQYF
>TRBJ2-3|TRBD2|TRBV5-5|NA
TGTGCCAGCAGCTACCTAGCGGGGTCCACAGATACGCAGTATTTT
CASSYLAGSTDTQYF
>TRBJ1-5|NA|TRBV6-6|NA
TGTGCCAGCAGTTACTCGGCAGGAAATAGCAATCAGCCCCAGCATTTT
CASSYSAGNSNQPQHF